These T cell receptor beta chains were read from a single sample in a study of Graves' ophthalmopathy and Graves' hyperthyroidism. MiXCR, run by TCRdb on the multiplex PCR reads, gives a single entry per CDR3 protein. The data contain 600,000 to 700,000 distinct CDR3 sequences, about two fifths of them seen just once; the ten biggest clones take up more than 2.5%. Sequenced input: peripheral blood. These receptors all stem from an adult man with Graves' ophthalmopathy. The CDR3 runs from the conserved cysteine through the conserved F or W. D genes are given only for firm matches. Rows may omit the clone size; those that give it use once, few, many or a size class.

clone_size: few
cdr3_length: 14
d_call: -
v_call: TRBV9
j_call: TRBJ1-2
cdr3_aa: CASSVDGQGTTKSF
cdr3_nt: TGTGCCAGCAGCGTAGATGGTCAGGGGACAACAAAGTCCTTC

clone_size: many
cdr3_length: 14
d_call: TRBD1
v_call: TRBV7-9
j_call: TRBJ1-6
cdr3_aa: CASSKTGYNSPLHF
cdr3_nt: TGTGCCAGCAGCAAGACAGGGTATAATTCACCCCTCCACTTT

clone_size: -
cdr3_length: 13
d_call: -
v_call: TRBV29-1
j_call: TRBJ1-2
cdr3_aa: CSVAQGRGVGYTF
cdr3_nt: TGCAGCGTTGCTCAGGGACGGGGGGTAGGCTACACCTTC

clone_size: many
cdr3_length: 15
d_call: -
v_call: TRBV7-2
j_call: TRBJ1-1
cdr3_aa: CASSLFQIPDTEAFF
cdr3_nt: TGTGCCAGCAGCTTATTTCAGATTCCGGACACTGAAGCTTTCTTT

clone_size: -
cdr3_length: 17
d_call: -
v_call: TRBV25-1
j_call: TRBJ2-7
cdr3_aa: CASSPKNRGGGAYEQYF
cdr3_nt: TGTGCCAGCAGCCCAAAGAACAGGGGAGGTGGGGCCTACGAGCAGTACTTC

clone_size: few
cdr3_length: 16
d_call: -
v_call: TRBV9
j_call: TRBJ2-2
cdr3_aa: CASSAAGTAVTGELFF
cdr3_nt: TGTGCCAGCAGCGCCGCCGGGACGGCGGTCACCGGGGAGCTGTTTTTT

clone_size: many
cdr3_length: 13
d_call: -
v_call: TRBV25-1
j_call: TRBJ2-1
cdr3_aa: CASRVSAHNEQFF
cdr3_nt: TGTGCCAGCAGAGTATCGGCCCACAATGAGCAGTTCTTC

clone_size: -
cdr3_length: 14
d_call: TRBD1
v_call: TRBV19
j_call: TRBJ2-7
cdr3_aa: CASSVGTGGGEQYF
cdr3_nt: TGTGCCAGTAGTGTCGGGACAGGGGGGGGCGAGCAGTACTTC

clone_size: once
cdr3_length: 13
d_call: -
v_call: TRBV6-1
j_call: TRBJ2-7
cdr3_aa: CATGTRGGDEQYF
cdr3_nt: TGTGCCACTGGGACAAGGGGCGGGGACGAGCAGTACTTC

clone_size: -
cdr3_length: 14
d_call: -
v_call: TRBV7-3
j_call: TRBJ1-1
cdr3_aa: CTSSLGVVGNEAFF
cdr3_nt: TGTACCAGCAGCTTAGGTGTGGTAGGCAATGAAGCTTTCTTT

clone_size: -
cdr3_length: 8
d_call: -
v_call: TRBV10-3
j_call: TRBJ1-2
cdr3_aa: CAIGGPTF
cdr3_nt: TGTGCCATCGGGGGGCCCACCTTC

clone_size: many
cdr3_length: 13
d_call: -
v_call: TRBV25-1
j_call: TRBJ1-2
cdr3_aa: CASSEGDFYGYTF
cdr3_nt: TGTGCCAGCAGTGAAGGGGACTTCTATGGCTACACCTTC

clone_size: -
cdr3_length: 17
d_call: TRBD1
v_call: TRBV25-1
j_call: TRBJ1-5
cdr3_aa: CASSRTGGTPYGQPQHF
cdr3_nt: TGTGCCAGCAGTCGGACAGGGGGGACCCCGTACGGTCAGCCCCAGCATTTT

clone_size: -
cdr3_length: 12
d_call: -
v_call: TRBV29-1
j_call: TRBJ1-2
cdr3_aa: CSSRTTGYGYTF
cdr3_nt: TGCAGTTCTAGGACAACGGGCTATGGCTACACCTTC

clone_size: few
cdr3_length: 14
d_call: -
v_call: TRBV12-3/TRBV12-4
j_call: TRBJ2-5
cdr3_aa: CASSWGQLQETQYF
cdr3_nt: TGTGCCAGCAGTTGGGGGCAGCTACAAGAGACCCAGTACTTC

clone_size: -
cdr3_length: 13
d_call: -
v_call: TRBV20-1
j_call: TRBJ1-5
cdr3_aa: CSASRTGNQPQHF
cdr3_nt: TGCAGTGCTTCCCGGACCGGCAATCAGCCCCAGCATTTT

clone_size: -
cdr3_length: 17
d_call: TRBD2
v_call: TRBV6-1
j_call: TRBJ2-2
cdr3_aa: CASSHGGLADNTGELFF
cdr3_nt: TGTGCCAGCAGTCACGGGGGACTAGCGGATAACACCGGGGAGCTGTTTTTT

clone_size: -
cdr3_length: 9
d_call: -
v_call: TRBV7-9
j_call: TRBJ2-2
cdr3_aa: CASSLRLFF
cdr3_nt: TGTGCCAGCAGCTTAAGGCTGTTTTTT

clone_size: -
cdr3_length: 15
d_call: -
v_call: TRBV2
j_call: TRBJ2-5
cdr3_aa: CASSFYRAPQETQYF
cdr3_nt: TGTGCCAGCAGTTTTTACAGGGCACCCCAAGAGACCCAGTACTTC

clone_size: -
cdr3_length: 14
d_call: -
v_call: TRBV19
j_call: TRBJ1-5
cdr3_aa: CASSSLSGSQPQHF
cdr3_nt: TGTGCCAGTAGTAGCTTATCAGGAAGTCAGCCCCAGCATTTT

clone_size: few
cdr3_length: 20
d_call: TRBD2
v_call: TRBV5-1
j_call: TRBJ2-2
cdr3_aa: CASSQLGTSGAGSITGELFF
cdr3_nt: TGCGCCAGCAGCCAATTAGGGACTAGCGGAGCCGGCTCAATCACCGGGGAGCTGTTTTTT

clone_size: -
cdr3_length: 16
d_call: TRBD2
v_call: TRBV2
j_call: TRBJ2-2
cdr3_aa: CASSHSPGGNTGELFF
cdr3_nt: TGTGCCAGCAGTCATTCTCCGGGGGGTAACACCGGGGAGCTGTTTTTT

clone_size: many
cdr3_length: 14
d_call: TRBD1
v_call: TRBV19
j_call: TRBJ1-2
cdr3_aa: CASMQPGQGHGYTF
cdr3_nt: TGTGCCAGTATGCAACCGGGACAGGGGCATGGCTACACCTTC

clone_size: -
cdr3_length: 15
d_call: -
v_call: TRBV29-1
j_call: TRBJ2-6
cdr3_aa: CSSSSDGTGANVLTF
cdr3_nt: TGCAGCTCCTCCTCGGACGGCACCGGGGCCAACGTCCTGACTTTC

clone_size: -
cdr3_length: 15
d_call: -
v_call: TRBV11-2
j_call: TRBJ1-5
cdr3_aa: CASSQEGGGNQPQHF
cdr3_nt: TGTGCCAGCAGCCAAGAGGGGGGAGGCAATCAGCCCCAGCATTTT

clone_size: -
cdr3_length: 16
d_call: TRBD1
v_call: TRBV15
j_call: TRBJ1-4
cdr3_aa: CATSGGQGARGGKLFF
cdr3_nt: TGTGCCACCAGCGGAGGACAGGGGGCGAGAGGTGGAAAGCTGTTTTTT

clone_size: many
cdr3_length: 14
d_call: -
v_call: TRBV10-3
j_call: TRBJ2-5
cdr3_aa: CAISESGGIETQYF
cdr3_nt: TGTGCCATCAGTGAGTCGGGGGGCATTGAGACCCAGTACTTC

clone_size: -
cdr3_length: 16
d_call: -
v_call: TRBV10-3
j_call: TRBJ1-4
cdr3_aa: CASRPPGTSGNEKLFF
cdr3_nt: TGTGCCAGCAGACCCCCCGGGACTAGCGGGAATGAAAAACTGTTTTTT

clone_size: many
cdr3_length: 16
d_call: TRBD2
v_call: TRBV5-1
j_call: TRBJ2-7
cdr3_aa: CASQSVAGGERYEQYF
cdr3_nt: TGCGCCAGTCAATCAGTAGCGGGAGGAGAAAGGTACGAGCAGTACTTC

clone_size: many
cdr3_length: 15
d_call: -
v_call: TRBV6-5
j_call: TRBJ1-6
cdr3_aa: CASSYSGTLDSPLHF
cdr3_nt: TGTGCCAGCAGTTACTCCGGCACCTTGGATTCACCCCTCCACTTT

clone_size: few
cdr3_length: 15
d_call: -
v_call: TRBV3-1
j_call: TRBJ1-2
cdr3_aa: CASSQGLGRTAGYTF
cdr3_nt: TGTGCCAGCAGCCAAGGTCTGGGCAGGACAGCTGGCTACACCTTC

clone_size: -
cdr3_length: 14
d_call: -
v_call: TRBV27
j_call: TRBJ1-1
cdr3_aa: CASSFNGRVTEAFF
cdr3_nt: TGTGCCAGCAGTTTCAACGGGAGGGTCACTGAAGCTTTCTTT

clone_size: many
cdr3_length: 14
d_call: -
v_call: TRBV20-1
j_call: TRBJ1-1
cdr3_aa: CSARDPTKNTEAFF
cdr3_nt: TGCAGTGCTAGAGATCCGACAAAGAACACTGAAGCTTTCTTT

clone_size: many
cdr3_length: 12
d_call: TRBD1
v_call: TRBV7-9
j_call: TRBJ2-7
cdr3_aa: CASSADRKEQYF
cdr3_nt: TGTGCCAGCAGCGCGGACAGGAAGGAGCAGTACTTC

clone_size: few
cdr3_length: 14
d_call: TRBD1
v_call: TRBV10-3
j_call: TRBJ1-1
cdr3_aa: CASRDGQGSTEAFF
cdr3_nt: TGTGCCAGCAGGGACGGACAGGGCAGCACTGAAGCTTTCTTT

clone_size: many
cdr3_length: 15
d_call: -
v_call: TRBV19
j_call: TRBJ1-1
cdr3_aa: CASSIARGRNTEAFF
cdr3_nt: TGTGCCAGTAGTATAGCCCGGGGGAGGAACACTGAAGCTTTCTTT

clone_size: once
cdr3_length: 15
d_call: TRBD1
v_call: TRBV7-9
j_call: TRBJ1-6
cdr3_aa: CASSPLGDSMSPLHF
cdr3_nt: TGTGCCAGCAGCCCTTTGGGGGACAGTATGTCACCCCTCCACTTT

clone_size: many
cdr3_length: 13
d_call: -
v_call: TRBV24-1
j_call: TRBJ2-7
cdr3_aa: CATSDRSTYEQYF
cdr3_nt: TGTGCCACCAGTGACCGCTCTACCTACGAGCAGTACTTC

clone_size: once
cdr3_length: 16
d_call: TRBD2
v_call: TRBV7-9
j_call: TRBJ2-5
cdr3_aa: CASSLGASGPQETQYF
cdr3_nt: TGTGCCAGCAGCCTCGGGGCTAGCGGTCCTCAAGAGACCCAGTACTTC

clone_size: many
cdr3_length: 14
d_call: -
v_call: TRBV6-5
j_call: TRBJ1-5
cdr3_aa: CASTPSQGGQPQHF
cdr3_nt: TGTGCCAGCACCCCCAGTCAGGGTGGCCAGCCCCAGCATTTT

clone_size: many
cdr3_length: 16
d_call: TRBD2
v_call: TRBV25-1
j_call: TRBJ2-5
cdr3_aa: CASSASGTSVGETQYF
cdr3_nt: TGTGCCAGCAGTGCCTCCGGGACTAGCGTTGGAGAGACCCAGTACTTC

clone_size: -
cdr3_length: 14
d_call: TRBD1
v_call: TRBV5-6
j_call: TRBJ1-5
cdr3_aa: CASSLWAGGKSQHF
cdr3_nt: TGTGCCAGCAGCTTGTGGGCAGGGGGCAAGTCCCAGCATTTT

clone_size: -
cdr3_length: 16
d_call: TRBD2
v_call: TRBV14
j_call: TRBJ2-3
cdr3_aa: CASSRGTSGGPDTQYF
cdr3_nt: TGTGCCAGCAGCCGCGGGACTAGCGGGGGGCCAGATACGCAGTATTTT

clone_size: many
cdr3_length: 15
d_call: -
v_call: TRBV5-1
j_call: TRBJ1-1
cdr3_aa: CASSLDGGKGTEAFF
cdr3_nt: TGCGCCAGCAGCTTGGATGGGGGAAAGGGGACTGAAGCTTTCTTT

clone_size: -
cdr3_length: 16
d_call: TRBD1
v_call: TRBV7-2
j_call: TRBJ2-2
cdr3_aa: CASSLFQGADTGELFF
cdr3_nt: TGTGCCAGCAGCTTGTTCCAGGGGGCGGACACCGGGGAGCTGTTTTTT

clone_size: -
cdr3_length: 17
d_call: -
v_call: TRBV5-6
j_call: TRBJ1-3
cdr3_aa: CASSLFGRRFSGNTIYF
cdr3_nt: TGTGCCAGCAGCTTGTTCGGCAGGCGTTTCTCTGGAAACACCATATATTTT

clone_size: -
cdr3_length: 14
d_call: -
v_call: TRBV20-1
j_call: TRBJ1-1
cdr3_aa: CSARDRGGGTEAFF
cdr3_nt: TGCAGTGCTAGAGATCGGGGGGGAGGGACTGAAGCTTTCTTT

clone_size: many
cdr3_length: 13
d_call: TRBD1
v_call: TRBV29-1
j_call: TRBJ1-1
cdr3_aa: CSDRTGANTEAFF
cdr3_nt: TGCAGCGATAGGACAGGGGCGAACACTGAAGCTTTCTTT

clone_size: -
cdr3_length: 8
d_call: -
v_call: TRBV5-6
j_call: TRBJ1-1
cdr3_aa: CASTKAFF
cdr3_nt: TGTGCCAGCACCAAAGCTTTCTTT

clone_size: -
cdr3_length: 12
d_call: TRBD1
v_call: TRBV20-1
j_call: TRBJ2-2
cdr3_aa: CSATGGAEELFF
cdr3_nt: TGCAGTGCTACAGGGGGCGCCGAGGAGCTGTTTTTT

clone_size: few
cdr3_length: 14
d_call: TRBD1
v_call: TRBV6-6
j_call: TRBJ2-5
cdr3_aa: CASSNRGPGETQYF
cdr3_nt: TGTGCCAGCAGTAACAGGGGGCCTGGAGAGACCCAGTACTTC

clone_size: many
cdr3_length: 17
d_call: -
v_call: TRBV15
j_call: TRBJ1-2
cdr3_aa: CATSRDLLPYSAYGYTF
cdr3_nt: TGTGCCACCAGCAGAGATTTACTTCCCTACAGTGCTTATGGCTACACCTTC

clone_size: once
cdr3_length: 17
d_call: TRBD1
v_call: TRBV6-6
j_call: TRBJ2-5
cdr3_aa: CATRIQGAEGYQETQYF
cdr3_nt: TGTGCCACGCGAATCCAGGGGGCTGAAGGGTACCAAGAGACCCAGTACTTC

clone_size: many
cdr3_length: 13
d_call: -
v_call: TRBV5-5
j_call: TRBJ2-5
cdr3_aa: CASSSAGEETQYF
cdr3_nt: TGTGCCAGCAGCTCTGCAGGGGAAGAGACCCAGTACTTC

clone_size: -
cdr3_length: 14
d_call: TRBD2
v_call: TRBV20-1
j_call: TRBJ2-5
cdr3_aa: CSARLAGYQETQYF
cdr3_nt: TGCAGTGCTAGGTTAGCGGGGTACCAAGAGACCCAGTACTTC

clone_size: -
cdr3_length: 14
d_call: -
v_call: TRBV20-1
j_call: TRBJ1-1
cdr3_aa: CSARVPGGITEAFF
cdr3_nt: TGCAGTGCTAGAGTCCCCGGGGGCATCACTGAAGCTTTCTTT

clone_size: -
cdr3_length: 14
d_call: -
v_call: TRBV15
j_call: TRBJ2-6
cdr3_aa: CATSQGAGANVLTF
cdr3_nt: TGTGCCACCAGCCAGGGAGCTGGGGCCAACGTCCTGACTTTC